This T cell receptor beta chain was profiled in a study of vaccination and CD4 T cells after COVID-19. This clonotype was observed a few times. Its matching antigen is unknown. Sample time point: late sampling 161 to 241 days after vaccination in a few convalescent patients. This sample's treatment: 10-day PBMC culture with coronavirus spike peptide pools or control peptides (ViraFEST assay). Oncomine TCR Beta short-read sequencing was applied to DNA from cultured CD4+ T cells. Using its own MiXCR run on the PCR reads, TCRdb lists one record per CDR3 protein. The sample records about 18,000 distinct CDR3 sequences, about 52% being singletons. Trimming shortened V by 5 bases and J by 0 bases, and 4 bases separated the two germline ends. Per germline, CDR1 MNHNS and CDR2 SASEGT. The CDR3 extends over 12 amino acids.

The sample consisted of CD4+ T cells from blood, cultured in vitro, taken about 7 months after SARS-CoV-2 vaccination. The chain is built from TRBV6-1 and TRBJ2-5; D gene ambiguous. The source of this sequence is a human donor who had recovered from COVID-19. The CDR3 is CASSHDQETQYF. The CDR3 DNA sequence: TGTGCCAGCAGTCATGACCAAGAGACCCAGTACTTC.